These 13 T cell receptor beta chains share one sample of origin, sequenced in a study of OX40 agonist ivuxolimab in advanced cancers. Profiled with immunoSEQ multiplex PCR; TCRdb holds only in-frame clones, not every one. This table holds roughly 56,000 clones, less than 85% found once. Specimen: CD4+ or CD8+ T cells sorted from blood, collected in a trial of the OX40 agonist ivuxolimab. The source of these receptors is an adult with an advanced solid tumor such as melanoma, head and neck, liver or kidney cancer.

This CDR3 is CASSLEGKGTGELFF. CDR3 coding DNA: TGTGCCAGCAGCTTAGAGGGGAAGGGCACCGGGGAGCTGTTTTTT. The chain recombines TRBV7-7 with TRBJ2-2; the D gene is possibly TRBD1 (5 bases). This CDR3 has 15 amino acids. V dropped 1 base and J dropped 4 bases, with 10 bases sitting between them. CDR1 and CDR2 (germline): SSHAT, FNYEAQ (reference sequence).

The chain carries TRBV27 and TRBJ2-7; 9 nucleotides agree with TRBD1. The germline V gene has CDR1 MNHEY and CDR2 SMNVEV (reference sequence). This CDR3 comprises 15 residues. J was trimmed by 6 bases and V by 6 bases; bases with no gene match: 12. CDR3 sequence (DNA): TGTGCCAGCAGGACGGCCGGGACAGGGCGAATCGAGCAGTACTTC. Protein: CASRTAGTGRIEQYF.

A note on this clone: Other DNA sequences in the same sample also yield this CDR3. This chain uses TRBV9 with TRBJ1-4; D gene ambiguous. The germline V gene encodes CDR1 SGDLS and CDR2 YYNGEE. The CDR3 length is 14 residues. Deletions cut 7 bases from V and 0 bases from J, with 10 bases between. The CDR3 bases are TGTGCCAGCGGCGGCCTTGCAACTAATGAAAAACTGTTTTTT. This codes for CASGGLATNEKLFF.

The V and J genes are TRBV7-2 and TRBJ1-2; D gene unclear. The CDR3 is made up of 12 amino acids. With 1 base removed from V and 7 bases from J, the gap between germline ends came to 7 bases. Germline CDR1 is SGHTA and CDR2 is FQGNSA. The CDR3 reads CASSLGVGGYTF. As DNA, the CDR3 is TGTGCCAGCAGCTTAGGGGTGGGTGGCTACACCTTC.

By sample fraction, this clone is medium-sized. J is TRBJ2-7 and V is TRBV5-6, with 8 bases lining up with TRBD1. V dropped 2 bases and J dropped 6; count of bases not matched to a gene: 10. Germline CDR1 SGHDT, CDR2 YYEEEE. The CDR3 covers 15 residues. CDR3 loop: CASSFRGTGSSEQYF. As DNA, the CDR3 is TGTGCCAGCAGCTTTCGCGGGACAGGATCGTCCGAGCAGTACTTC.

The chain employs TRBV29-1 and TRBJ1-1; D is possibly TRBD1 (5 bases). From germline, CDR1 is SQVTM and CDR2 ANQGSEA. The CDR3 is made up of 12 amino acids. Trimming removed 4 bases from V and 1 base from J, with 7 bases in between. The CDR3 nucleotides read TGCAGCGTTGCGAGGGGGAACACTGAAGCTTTCTTT. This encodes CSVARGNTEAFF.

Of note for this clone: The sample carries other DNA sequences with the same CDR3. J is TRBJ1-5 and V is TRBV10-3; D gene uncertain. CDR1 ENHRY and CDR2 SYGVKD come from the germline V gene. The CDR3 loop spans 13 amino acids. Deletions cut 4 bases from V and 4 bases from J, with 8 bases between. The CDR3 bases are TGTGCCATCAGTGGGGGAGGGAATCAGCCCCAGCATTTT. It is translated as CAISGGGNQPQHF.

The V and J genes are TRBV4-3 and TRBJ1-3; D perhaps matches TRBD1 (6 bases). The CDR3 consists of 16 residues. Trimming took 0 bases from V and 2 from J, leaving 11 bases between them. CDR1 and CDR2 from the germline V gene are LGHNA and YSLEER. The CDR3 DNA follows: TGCGCCAGCAGCCAAGACGAACAGGGCACTGGAAACACCATATATTTT. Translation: CASSQDEQGTGNTIYF.

The CDR3 loop is CAWSVEESTEAFF. The CDR3 region has the DNA TGTGCCTGGAGTGTAGAGGAGAGCACTGAAGCTTTCTTT. The chain combines TRBV30 with TRBJ1-1, with D unclear. CDR3 length equals 13 residues. Trimming left V 0 bases short and J 4 bases short, with 9 bases between. CDR1 is GTSNPN, CDR2 SVGIG, per germline (reference sequence). The full variable domain, with the rest looked up from reference TRBV30 and TRBJ1-1, is SQTIHQWPATLVQPVGSPLSLECTVEGTSNPNLYWYRQAAGRGLQLLFYSVGIGQISSEVPQNLSASRPQDRQFILSSKKLLLSDSGFYLCAWSVEESTEAFFGQGTRLTVV.

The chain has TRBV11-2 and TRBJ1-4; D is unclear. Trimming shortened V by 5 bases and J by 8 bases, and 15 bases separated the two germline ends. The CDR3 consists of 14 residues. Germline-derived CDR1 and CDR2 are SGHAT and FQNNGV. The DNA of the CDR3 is TGTGCCAGCAGCCCTCCGGGGTTAGGGGAAAAACTGTTTTTT. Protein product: CASSPPGLGEKLFF. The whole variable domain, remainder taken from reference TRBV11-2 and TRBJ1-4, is EAGVAQSPRYKIIEKRQSVAFWCNPISGHATLYWYQQILGQGPKLLIQFQNNGVVDDSQLPKDRFSAERLKGVDSTLKIQPAKLEDSAVYLCASSPPGLGEKLFFGSGTQLSVL.

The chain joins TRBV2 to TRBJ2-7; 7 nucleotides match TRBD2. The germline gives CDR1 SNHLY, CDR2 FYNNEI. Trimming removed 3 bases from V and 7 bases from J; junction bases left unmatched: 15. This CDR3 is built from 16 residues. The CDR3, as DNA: TGTGCCAGCAGTGACCGCGCGGGGGATACCCCTCGGGAGCAGTACTTC. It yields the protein CASSDRAGDTPREQYF.

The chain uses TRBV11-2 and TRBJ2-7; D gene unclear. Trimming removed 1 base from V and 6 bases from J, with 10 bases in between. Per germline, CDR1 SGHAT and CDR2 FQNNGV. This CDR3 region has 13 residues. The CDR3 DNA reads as TGTGCCAGCAGCTTAGTCGGGCTAAGCGAGCAGTACTTC. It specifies CASSLVGLSEQYF.

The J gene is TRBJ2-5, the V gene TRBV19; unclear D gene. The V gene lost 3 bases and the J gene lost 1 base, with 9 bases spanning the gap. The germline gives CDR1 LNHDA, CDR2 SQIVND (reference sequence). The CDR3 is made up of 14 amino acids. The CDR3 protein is CASSIGPSQETQYF. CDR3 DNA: TGTGCCAGTAGTATCGGGCCTAGCCAAGAGACCCAGTACTTC.